This record covers a single T cell receptor beta chain. This sample was included in a study of T cells after yellow fever vaccination. TCRdb passed the 5' RACE reads through MiXCR, listing each CDR3 protein once. The table lists fewer than 450,000 distinct CDR3 sequences, 11% of them singletons. After removal of 0 bases from V and 0 bases from J, the junction contained 6 bases not matched to a gene. The CDR3 is made up of 19 amino acids. The V gene's germline CDR1 is SGHRS and CDR2 YFSETQ. The sequence was collected from a man younger than 35 who received the YFV17D yellow fever vaccine. The sample here was PBMCs, taken on the day of the first yellow fever vaccination. The chain recombines TRBV5-1 with TRBJ2-6; TRBD1 matches 10 bases. CDR3 residues: CASSLDWGQGSSGANVLTF. CDR3 DNA: TGCGCCAGCAGCTTGGATTGGGGACAGGGGAGCTCTGGGGCCAACGTCCTGACTTTC.